This entry describes one T cell receptor beta chain. The antigen is unknown. The source of the sample is a study of cytomegalovirus exposure and HLA in healthy donors. Whole-study context: Earlier work reported approximately 110 million unique TCR beta sequences from about 179 million T cells.

Trimming took 8 bases from V and 3 from J, leaving 19 bases between them. CDR3 length: 16 amino acids. CDR1 ENHRY and CDR2 SYGVKD come from the germline V gene. Study conclusions and caveats: Indistinguishable V segments, including TRBV6-2 and TRBV6-3, were excluded. Later findings reportedly placed an Asian-associated ancestry cluster below the approximately 650-donor mean for N-insertions. Presence/absence results assume similar sequencing depth per donor, which may not hold.

The PCR had 60 Vbeta and 13 Jbeta primers. Method: immunoSEQ multiplex PCR; TCRdb's copy keeps in-frame clones and lacks some. The table lists 150,000 to 200,000 clones, 77% of them singletons. The sequenced sample was PBMCs. The TCR originated in a male donor in good health and CMV-seropositive. This chain joins TRBV10-3 and TRBJ2-2, with TRBD2 as a possible D gene (5 bases). The CDR3 is CAIRASPQRDTGELFF. Written as DNA, the CDR3 is TGTGCCATCCGAGCTAGCCCCCAGCGCGACACCGGGGAGCTGTTTTTT.